This TCR beta chain was recorded in a study of T cells after yellow fever vaccination. Study outcomes and limitations: On re-exposure, the response was weaker but peaked faster, at day 5 versus 15. Subsequent to the booster, the majority of primary-vaccination clones reappeared (around 96% CD4, approximately 90% CD8).

Germline V gene lookup returns CDR1 SGHTA and CDR2 FQGNSA. The CDR3 contains 13 residues. V was trimmed by 0 bases and J by 11 bases, leaving 12 bases between them. This clonotype has only a few counts. Its antigen is currently unknown. TCRdb passed the 5' RACE reads through MiXCR, listing each CDR3 protein once. The sample holds about 260,000 distinct CDR3 sequences; around 5.3% are singletons and the top ten take less than 3.5%. V and J are TRBV7-2 and TRBJ2-3; no firm D call. This TCR was sampled from a young man who received the YFV17D yellow fever vaccine. The material was CD4+ T cells sorted from PBMCs, obtained on the day of the yellow fever booster vaccination. The CDR3 DNA reads TGTGCCAGCAGCTTAGCGCCGGCGGTTTTGCAGTATTTT. Translation gives CASSLAPAVLQYF.